Included here is one T cell receptor (beta chain) sequence, with context. Ages ranged from 18 to 89 years, with residence in more than 20 US areas. Germline V CDR1 and CDR2: SGHNT, YYREEE (reference sequence). The V and J ends lost 2 bases and 8 bases respectively, with 7 bases between them. The CDR3 is 12 amino acids. Study processing details: Estimation of nucleated cell counts was performed using reference gene primer amplification. The assay was immunoSEQ multiplex PCR, and TCRdb's table has in-frame clones only and misses some. The DNA gave D and trimming, while V, J and clone size come from that table. This sample has 230,000 or so clones; 88% occur once, and the top ten carry roughly 15%. These data originate in a study of blood T cell repertoires in COVID-19. Study as a whole: Acute and convalescent COVID-19 specimens originated in the United States, Italy and Spain. T cells, B-cell-depleted T cells, or PBMCs provided the cDNA or gDNA that served as material.

This receptor was obtained from a woman aged 45-65 years with acute COVID-19. This chain uses TRBV5-4 with TRBJ2-2; D is undetermined. Sequenced sample: PBMCs or T cells enriched from blood (not recorded which). CDR3 nucleotide sequence: TGTGCCAGCAGCTTCCCCCCAGGGGAGCTGTTTTTT. Translation gives CASSFPPGELFF.